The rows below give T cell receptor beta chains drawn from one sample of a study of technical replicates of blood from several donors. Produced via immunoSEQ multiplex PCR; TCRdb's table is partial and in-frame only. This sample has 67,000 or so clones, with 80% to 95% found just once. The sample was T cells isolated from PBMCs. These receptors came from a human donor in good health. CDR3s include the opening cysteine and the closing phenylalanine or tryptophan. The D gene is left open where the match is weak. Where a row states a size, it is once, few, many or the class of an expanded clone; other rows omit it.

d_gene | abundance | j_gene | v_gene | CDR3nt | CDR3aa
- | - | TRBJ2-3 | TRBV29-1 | TGCAGCGTTCCGGGTGAGGGCACAGATACGCAGTATTTT | CSVPGEGTDTQYF
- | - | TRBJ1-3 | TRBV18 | TGTGCCAGCTCACCACTGGAGACGGGTGGAAACACCATATATTTT | CASSPLETGGNTIYF
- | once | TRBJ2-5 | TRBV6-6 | TGTGCCAGCAGTCGGACAGGCCGGGGGTACCAAGAGACCCAGTACTTC | CASSRTGRGYQETQYF
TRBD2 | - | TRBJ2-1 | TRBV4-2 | TGTGCCAGCAGCCTACTCGGCAGCGGGAGTGACAATGAGCAGTTCTTC | CASSLLGSGSDNEQFF
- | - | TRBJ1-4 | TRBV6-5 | TGTGCCAGCAGGAGTTCAGGGACTAATGAAAAACTGTTTTTT | CASRSSGTNEKLFF
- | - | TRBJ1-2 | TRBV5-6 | TGTGCCAGCAGCTTAGGAGGGAAAGGCTACACCTTC | CASSLGGKGYTF
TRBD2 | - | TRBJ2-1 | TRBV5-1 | TGCGCCAGCAGCCCGGGGGGACGCCTTTCAGGGAATGAGCAGTTCTTC | CASSPGGRLSGNEQFF
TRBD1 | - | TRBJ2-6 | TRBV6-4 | TGTGCCAGCAGGGGACAGCCCTCTGGGGCCAACGTCCTGACTTTC | CASRGQPSGANVLTF
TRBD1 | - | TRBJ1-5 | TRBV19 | TGTGCCAGTCAGCCTGGGACAGGACTAAATCAGCCCCAGCATTTT | CASQPGTGLNQPQHF
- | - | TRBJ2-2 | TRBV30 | TGTGCCTGGAGTGTTTACGGGAGTGACACCGGGGAGCTGTTTTTT | CAWSVYGSDTGELFF
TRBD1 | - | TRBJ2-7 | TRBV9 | TGTGCCAGCAGCGAGAGGACAGGGAATCTTTACGAGCAGTACTTC | CASSERTGNLYEQYF
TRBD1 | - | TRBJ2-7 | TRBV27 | TGTGCCAGCAGTACGAGGACAGGGTACGAGCAGTACTTC | CASSTRTGYEQYF
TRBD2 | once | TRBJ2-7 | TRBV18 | TGTGCCAGCTCACCACCGCAGCGGGAGAACGACGAGCAGTACTTC | CASSPPQRENDEQYF
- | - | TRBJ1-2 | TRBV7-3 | TGTGCCAGCAGCTTCCCCAGGAACTATGGCTACACCTTC | CASSFPRNYGYTF
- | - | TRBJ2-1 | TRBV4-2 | TGTGCCAGCAGCCAACACTCAGCGGCCAATGAGCAGTTCTTC | CASSQHSAANEQFF
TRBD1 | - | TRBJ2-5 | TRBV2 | TGTGCCAGCAATCTTTTGGACAGGGCCGGGGAGACCCAGTACTTC | CASNLLDRAGETQYF
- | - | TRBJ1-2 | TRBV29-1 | TGCAGCGTTGTGGGGCAGGGCGGCTACACCTTC | CSVVGQGGYTF
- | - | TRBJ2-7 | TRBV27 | TGTGCCAGCGGGGACATTCCCTACGAGCAGTACTTC | CASGDIPYEQYF
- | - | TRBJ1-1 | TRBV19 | TGTGCCAGTAGGGGAGGGGCGGTGAACACTGAAGCTTTCTTT | CASRGGAVNTEAFF
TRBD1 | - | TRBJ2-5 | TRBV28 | TGTGCCAGCGGGTTCCAGGGGGCGCTGGGCGAGACCCAGTACTTC | CASGFQGALGETQYF
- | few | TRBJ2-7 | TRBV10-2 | TGCGCCAGCAGTGAATTGGCAGAATCAGACGAGCAGTACTTC | CASSELAESDEQYF
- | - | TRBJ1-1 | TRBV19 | TGTGCCAGTAGTATCGGACAGCGAATGAATGCTTTCTTT | CASSIGQRMNAFF
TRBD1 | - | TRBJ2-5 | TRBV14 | TGTGCCACCAAGGACAGGGTGGCGACCCAGTACTTC | CATKDRVATQYF
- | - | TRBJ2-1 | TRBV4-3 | TGCGCCAGCAGCCCAGGGGCCAGGTCCCCCTACAATGAGCAGTTCTTC | CASSPGARSPYNEQFF
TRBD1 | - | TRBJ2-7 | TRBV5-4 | TGTGCCAGCAGCTACTACAGGGGGGTCTCCTACGAGCAGTACTTC | CASSYYRGVSYEQYF
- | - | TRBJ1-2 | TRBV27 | TGTGCCAGCCGTTGGGGGGGGGAAGGCTACACCTTC | CASRWGGEGYTF
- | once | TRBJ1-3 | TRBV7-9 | TGTGCCAGCACCCTACTTTACGGTTCGAGCTCTGGAAACACCATATATTTT | CASTLLYGSSSGNTIYF
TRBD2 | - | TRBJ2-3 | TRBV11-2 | TGTGCCAGCAGAAGACTAGCGGGGACCGATTTGGGGACAGATACGCAGTATTTT | CASRRLAGTDLGTDTQYF
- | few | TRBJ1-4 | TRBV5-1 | TGCGCCAGCAGCTTGGACAGGGTAAAGGAAAAACTGTTTTTT | CASSLDRVKEKLFF
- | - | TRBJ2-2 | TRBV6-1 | TGTGCCACCACAATTACAGCATTGTACGGGGAGCTGTTTTTT | CATTITALYGELFF
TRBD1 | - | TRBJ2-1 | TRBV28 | TGTGCCAGCAGTCCCGGGACAGGGTCCTACAATGAGCAGTTCTTC | CASSPGTGSYNEQFF
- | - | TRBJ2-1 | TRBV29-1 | TGCAGCGTTGAAGCCCCAGGGGCCCACTCCTACAATGAGCAGTTCTTC | CSVEAPGAHSYNEQFF
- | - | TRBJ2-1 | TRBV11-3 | TGTGCCAGCAGCTTGACTAGAGGGGCACATAATGAGCAGTTCTTC | CASSLTRGAHNEQFF
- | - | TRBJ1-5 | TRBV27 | TGTGCCAGCAGTTTAGTAGGAGGATACGACAATCAGCCCCAGCATTTT | CASSLVGGYDNQPQHF
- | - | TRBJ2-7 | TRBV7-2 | TGTGCCAGCAGCTTAGCGGGAGGTATAGAGTACGAGCAGTACTTC | CASSLAGGIEYEQYF
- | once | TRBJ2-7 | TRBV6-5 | TGTGCCAGCTTTCGCCTACTGGGGGGCGAGCAGTACTTC | CASFRLLGGEQYF
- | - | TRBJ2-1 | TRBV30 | TGTGCCTGGGACGGGATCTCCTACAATGAGCAGTTCTTC | CAWDGISYNEQFF
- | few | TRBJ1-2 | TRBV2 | TGTGCCAGCAGGGAGGAGGGGCTAGGAAATGGCTACACCTTC | CASREEGLGNGYTF
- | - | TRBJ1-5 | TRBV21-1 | TGTGCCAGCAGCAAGGGGCGAGATCAGCCCCAGCATTTT | CASSKGRDQPQHF
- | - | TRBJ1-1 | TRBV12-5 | TGTGCTAGTCGATCGGGGGGAACTGAAGCTTTCTTT | CASRSGGTEAFF
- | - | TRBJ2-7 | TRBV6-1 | TGTGCCAGCAAGCTGGTAATTGATGGCTACGAGCAGTACTTC | CASKLVIDGYEQYF
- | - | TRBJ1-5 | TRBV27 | TGTGCCAGCTCCCTCAGGGGCAATCAGCCCCAGCATTTT | CASSLRGNQPQHF
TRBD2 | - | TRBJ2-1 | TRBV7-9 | TGTGCCAGCAGCCTACTAGCGGGAGTAAACAATGAGCAGTTCTTC | CASSLLAGVNNEQFF
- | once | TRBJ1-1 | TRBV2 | TGTGCCAGCTTTCAGGACCGAGGGTACACTGAAGCTTTCTTT | CASFQDRGYTEAFF
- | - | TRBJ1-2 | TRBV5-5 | TGTGCCAGCAGCTTGGACAGGACAGAAGGCTACACCTTC | CASSLDRTEGYTF
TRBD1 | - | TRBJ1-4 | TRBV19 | TGTGCCAGTACTAACAGGGGCCTTAATGAAAAACTGTTTTTT | CASTNRGLNEKLFF
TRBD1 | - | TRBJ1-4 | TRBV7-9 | TGTGCCAGCAGCTACCCGGGACAGGCCTCAACTAATGAAAAACTGTTTTTT | CASSYPGQASTNEKLFF
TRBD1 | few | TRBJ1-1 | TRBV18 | TGTGCCAGCTCACCCACCCAACAGGGGGCGAATCTTGAGGCTTTCTTT | CASSPTQQGANLEAFF
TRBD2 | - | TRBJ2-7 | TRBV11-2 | TGTGCCAGCAGCTCGCTAGCGGGACACGCCTACGAGCAGTACTTC | CASSSLAGHAYEQYF